These 11 T cell receptor beta chains were all obtained from the same sample, sequenced in a study of blood T cell repertoires in COVID-19. TCRdb keeps only in-frame clones here, not all; method: immunoSEQ multiplex PCR. The sample contains about 5,000 clones, about 87% of which appear only once. Sequences were obtained from peripheral blood. These receptors came from a man between 70 and 80 years old with COVID-19, enrolled during active disease.

The chain has TRBV12-5 and TRBJ2-1, with TRBD1 identical over 8 bases. After removal of 6 bases from V and 4 bases from J, the junction contained 8 bases not matched to a gene. Germline-derived CDR1 and CDR2 are LGHNT and FRNRAP. The CDR3 loop spans 15 amino acids. CDR3 DNA: TGTGCTAGTGGCCACCCGAGGACAGGGTACAATGAGCAGTTCTTC. This encodes CASGHPRTGYNEQFF.

The V and J genes are TRBV10-3 and TRBJ1-4; unclear D gene. The CDR3 extends over 14 amino acids. CDR1 ENHRY and CDR2 SYGVKD come from the germline V gene. V lost 3 bases and J 7 bases, leaving 12 bases between the germline ends. CDR3 in amino acids: CAISDRSEVEKLFF. For the CDR3, the DNA is TGTGCCATCAGTGACCGGTCCGAGGTTGAAAAACTGTTTTTT.

The genes are TRBV25-1 and TRBJ1-4, with TRBD1 as a possible D gene (6 bases). V was trimmed by 1 base and J by 4 bases, leaving 13 bases between them. Germline V CDR1 and CDR2: MGHDK, SYGVNS. This CDR3 contains 16 residues. This CDR3 reads CASSESRGTLNEKLFF. CDR3 DNA: TGTGCCAGCAGTGAATCAAGGGGGACCCTTAATGAAAAACTGTTTTTT.

This chain links TRBV6-5 with TRBJ2-5, with 8 bases lining up with TRBD1. The ends lost 4 bases at V and 6 bases at J; junction bases unmatched: 10. The germline V gene has CDR1 MNHEY and CDR2 SVGAGI. CDR3 length: 15 amino acids. This CDR3 reads CASSFKNRGLKTQYF. Here the CDR3 DNA reads TGTGCCAGCAGTTTCAAAAACAGGGGGTTGAAGACCCAGTACTTC.

The J gene is TRBJ2-1, the V gene TRBV6-5; a possible D gene is TRBD2 (5 bases). The CDR3 loop spans 15 amino acids. Trimming shortened V by 0 bases and J by 10 bases, and 16 bases separated the two germline ends. The germline gives CDR1 MNHEY, CDR2 SVGAGI. CDR3 coding DNA: TGTGCCAGCAGTTACTCGAGGGAGATAGGAGGAGAGCAGTTCTTC. It translates to CASSYSREIGGEQFF.

The chain couples TRBV19 to TRBJ1-2; 7 positions agree with TRBD1. From germline, CDR1 is LNHDA and CDR2 SQIVND (reference sequence). J was trimmed by 2 bases and V by 4 bases; bases with no gene match: 4. The CDR3 totals 14 residues. The CDR3, as DNA: TGTGCCAGTAGTAGACAGGGTCGGAACTATGGCTACACCTTC. It codes for CASSRQGRNYGYTF. Combining the CDR3 with reference TRBV19 and TRBJ1-2 gives the whole variable domain DGGITQSPKYLFRKEGQNVTLSCEQNLNHDAMYWYRQDPGQGLRLIYYSQIVNDFQKGDIAEGYSVSREKKESFPLTVTSAQKNPTAFYLCASSRQGRNYGYTFGSGTRLTVV.

The chain links TRBV27 to TRBJ2-5; no clear D gene. V lost 5 bases and J lost 2, with 9 bases in between. The CDR3 runs 13 residues. Germline values: CDR1 MNHEY, CDR2 SMNVEV (reference sequence). The CDR3 DNA reads as TGTGCCAGCAGTACATCGGGTCAAGAGACCCAGTACTTC. Translating gives CASSTSGQETQYF.

The rearrangement uses TRBV7-9 and TRBJ2-7; D remains ambiguous. This CDR3 contains 11 residues. CDR1 and CDR2 from the germline V gene are SEHNR and FQNEAQ (reference sequence). V dropped 5 bases and J dropped 5 bases, with 7 bases sitting between them. The CDR3 DNA reads as TGTGCCAGCAGCCTTACAAACGAGCAGTACTTC. It translates to CASSLTNEQYF.

V and J are TRBV6-5 and TRBJ1-1, with D uncertain. V was shortened by 6 bases and J by 2 bases, with 13 bases between the two germline ends. CDR1 is MNHEY and CDR2 is SVGAGI in the germline V gene. CDR3 length equals 14 residues. This CDR3 is CASSPPQDNTEAFF. The CDR3 coding sequence is TGTGCCAGCAGCCCGCCCCAGGATAACACTGAAGCTTTCTTT.

The chain is built from TRBV5-8 and TRBJ2-5; D is perhaps TRBD1 (6 bases). Trimming removed 1 base from V and 5 bases from J, with 12 bases in between. This CDR3 is built from 14 residues. Germline V gene data show CDR1 as SGHTS and CDR2 as YDEGEE. CDR3 sequence: CASSLKQTGETQYF. The CDR3 DNA follows: TGTGCCAGCAGCTTGAAGCAAACAGGGGAGACCCAGTACTTC.

This sequence joins TRBV10-1 and TRBJ2-2, with a possible D match to TRBD1 (6 bases). CDR3 size: 16 residues. The germline CDR1 and CDR2 sequences are WNHNN and SYGVQD (reference sequence). Trimming shortened V by 2 bases and J by 2 bases, and 12 bases separated the two germline ends. CDR3 protein: CASSEPRGTNTGELFF. The CDR3, as DNA: TGCGCCAGCAGTGAGCCGAGGGGGACCAACACCGGGGAGCTGTTTTTT.